The present TCR beta chain was sequenced within a study of blood T cells in healthy people across ages. Findings and limits, study-wide: Changes in expanded clonotypes were possibly confounded, as the CMV status of donors was unknown.

Then a second PCR, running roughly 7 to 11 cycles, was carried out with a sample-barcoded 5' primer and a J-beta primer mix. TCRdb passed the 5' RACE reads through MiXCR, listing each CDR3 protein once. The table has approximately 1.5 million distinct CDR3 sequences, roughly two fifths seen once; the top ten hold roughly 3.7%. Drawing of peripheral blood yielded about 9.6 milliliters from each donor. Comment on this clonotype: Antigen unknown.

V shed 5 bases and J 4 bases; nucleotides not matched to a gene: 7. The CDR3 sequence is 15 residues long. The germline V gene encodes CDR1 MNHEY and CDR2 SMNVEV (reference sequence). The sample was blood. The gene calls are TRBV27 and TRBJ2-2; TRBD1 matches 7 bases. This receptor was identified in a young woman in good health. The CDR3 reads CASSQLTGFTGELFF. DNA of the CDR3: TGTGCCAGCAGTCAATTGACAGGGTTCACCGGGGAGCTGTTTTTT.